This is a list of T cell receptor beta chains from one sample in a study of cytomegalovirus exposure and HLA in healthy donors. Sequencing was performed with immunoSEQ multiplex PCR; in TCRdb, only in-frame clones are kept and a portion is missing. The data hold 190,000 or so clones, with about four fifths observed a single time. The sample consisted of PBMCs. Source of these receptors: a man aged 50 to 60 in good health and CMV-seronegative. CDR3s include the opening cysteine and the closing phenylalanine or tryptophan. The order of the fields is V gene, clone size, J gene, D gene, CDR3 DNA, CDR3 protein. The D gene is left open where the match is weak. Where a row states a size, it is once, few, many or the class of an expanded clone; other rows omit it.

>TRBV6-1|few|TRBJ1-1|TRBD1
TGTGCCAGCAGTGAACCGGGACAGGGGAACACTGAAGCTTTCTTT
CASSEPGQGNTEAFF
>TRBV4-1|.|TRBJ2-1|TRBD2
TGCGCCAGCAGCCCGACTAGCGGGAGCGTTTATGAGCAGTTCTTC
CASSPTSGSVYEQFF
>TRBV7-9|.|TRBJ2-5|TRBD2
TGTGCCAGCAGCTTAAGAGGAGCGGGGGTTCTCCAAGAGACCCAGTACTTC
CASSLRGAGVLQETQYF
>TRBV19|.|TRBJ2-3|TRBD1
TGTGCCAGTAGTATGTTTCAAACAGGGGACACAGATACGCAGTATTTT
CASSMFQTGDTDTQYF
>TRBV6-1|.|TRBJ1-1|TRBD1
TGTGCCAGCAGCACCAGGGGGCGCGGCACTGAAGCTTTCTTT
CASSTRGRGTEAFF
>TRBV7-2|.|TRBJ2-7|TRBD1
TGTGCCAGCAGCTTAGGAGGGACAGGGGAAAAGCAGTACTTC
CASSLGGTGEKQYF
>TRBV5-1|.|TRBJ1-1|TRBD1
TGCGCCAGCAGCTTGGGGGGCCGTCAGGGGGCGCATGGCACTGAAGCTTTCTTT
CASSLGGRQGAHGTEAFF
>TRBV9|.|TRBJ2-2|TRBD2
TGTGCCAGCAGCGTCGGAGGGGCTAGCGGGAGCGCGAACACCGGGGAGCTGTTTTTT
CASSVGGASGSANTGELFF
>TRBV11-3|.|TRBJ2-1|.
TGTGCCAGCAGCTTAGGAGGGGGAAGGAACAATGAGCAGTTCTTC
CASSLGGGRNNEQFF
>TRBV11-3|.|TRBJ2-1|TRBD1
TGTGCCAGCAGCTTAGAGGGCTCGACAGGGTACAATGAGCAGTTCTTC
CASSLEGSTGYNEQFF
>TRBV5-1|.|TRBJ1-3|.
TGCGCCAGCAGCTTGGGGGAGGGCACCATATATTTT
CASSLGEGTIYF
>TRBV9|.|TRBJ2-2|.
TGTGCCAGCAGCGTAGCACTCGGACAGCCGAACACCGGGGAGCTGTTTTTT
CASSVALGQPNTGELFF
>TRBV6-1|.|TRBJ2-7|.
TGTGCCAGCAGTGAGGGTACAGGCCGTCTCTACGGCCAGTACTTC
CASSEGTGRLYGQYF
>TRBV30|.|TRBJ2-7|.
TGTGCCTGGAGTGTATATCAGACTACACTATACGAGCAGTACTTC
CAWSVYQTTLYEQYF
>TRBV6-5|.|TRBJ1-3|.
TGTGCCAGCAGTTACGTCAGGGCCGGAAACACCATATATTTT
CASSYVRAGNTIYF
>TRBV7-2|.|TRBJ2-3|TRBD2
TGTGCCAGCAGCCTCAGACTAGCGGGAGGGCCGGATACGCAGTATTTT
CASSLRLAGGPDTQYF
>TRBV7-2|.|TRBJ2-3|.
TGTGCCAGCAGCTTAAGCGGAGCCACAGATACGCAGTATTTT
CASSLSGATDTQYF
>TRBV25-1|.|TRBJ2-7|.
TGTGCCAGCAGTGATGGTGGGCGGGGAGGCTCGTACGAGCAGTACTTC
CASSDGGRGGSYEQYF
>TRBV5-4|.|TRBJ1-2|.
TGTGCCAGCAGCTTGGAATCAGGGTTGGGTGGCTACACCTTC
CASSLESGLGGYTF
>TRBV7-7|.|TRBJ2-7|.
TGTGCTAGCAGCTTAAGGACAGACTACGAGCAGTACTTC
CASSLRTDYEQYF
>TRBV6-5|.|TRBJ2-7|.
TGTGCCAGCAGTTACTCGAAGCAAAACTACGAGCAGTACTTC
CASSYSKQNYEQYF
>TRBV2|.|TRBJ2-3|TRBD2
TGTGCCAGCAGAAGTGGGACTAGCGGAGGTTCTGCAGATACGCAGTATTTT
CASRSGTSGGSADTQYF
>TRBV5-1|.|TRBJ2-5|.
TGCGCCAGCAGCCTTGAGGGTGCGGGAAAGACCCAGTACTTC
CASSLEGAGKTQYF
>TRBV6-1|.|TRBJ2-7|TRBD1
TGTGCCAGCAGCGTAAGGGACAGGGGGCTCTACGAGCAGTACTTC
CASSVRDRGLYEQYF
>TRBV9|.|TRBJ1-5|.
TGTGCCAGCAGTGGCACGGGGAATAGCAATCAGCCCCAGCATTTT
CASSGTGNSNQPQHF
>TRBV4-1|few|TRBJ1-4|.
TGCGCCAGCAGCCAAGATCCAGGAGGTCTTAATGAAAAACTGTTTTTT
CASSQDPGGLNEKLFF
>TRBV30|.|TRBJ1-6|.
TGTGCCTGGAGTGTACAGAGGACAACTCGGCGGTCACCCCTCCACTTT
CAWSVQRTTRRSPLHF
>TRBV19|once|TRBJ2-1|TRBD1
TGTGCCAGTAACCCGGGACAGAGTTACAATGAGCAGTTCTTC
CASNPGQSYNEQFF
>TRBV10-1|.|TRBJ2-3|.
TGCGCCAGCGTCAGGGTTTTAACAGATACGCAGTATTTT
CASVRVLTDTQYF
>TRBV6-1|.|TRBJ2-5|TRBD2
TGTGCCAGCAGTGTGGGACTAGTTTCAGAGACCCAGTACTTC
CASSVGLVSETQYF
>TRBV19|.|TRBJ2-7|.
TGTGCCAGTGACGGAGGAAGCTCCTACGAGCAGTACTTC
CASDGGSSYEQYF
>TRBV11-3|.|TRBJ2-1|TRBD1
TGTGCCAGCAGCTTAGGGAGGACAGGCAATGAGCAGTTCTTC
CASSLGRTGNEQFF
>TRBV29-1|.|TRBJ2-5|.
TGCAGCGGAGGACACGTGGAGACCCAGTACTTC
CSGGHVETQYF
>TRBV5-1|.|TRBJ1-5|.
TGCGCCAGCAGCTTGAGGTTGTGGGGCTGGCAGCCCCAGCATTTT
CASSLRLWGWQPQHF
>TRBV2|.|TRBJ2-5|TRBD2
TGTGCCAGCAGCCCTGGACTAGCGCTGGAGACCCAGTACTTC
CASSPGLALETQYF
>TRBV18|.|TRBJ2-7|TRBD2
TGTGCCAGCTCACCACCTGTTACTAGCGGGAGGGCCTACGAGCAGTACTTC
CASSPPVTSGRAYEQYF
>TRBV19|.|TRBJ1-1|TRBD1
TGTGCCAGTATCCTCACAGGGGGGGGGAACACTGAAGCTTTCTTT
CASILTGGGNTEAFF
>TRBV2|.|TRBJ2-5|TRBD1
TGTGCCAGCAGTGGAGACAGGGGCCCTACGGAGACCCAGTACTTC
CASSGDRGPTETQYF
>TRBV7-9|.|TRBJ2-6|.
TGTGCCAGCAGCTTTCAGCAGGGAAGAAGCTCTGGGGCCAACGTCCTGACTTTC
CASSFQQGRSSGANVLTF
>TRBV28|.|TRBJ2-3|TRBD2
TGTGCCAGCAGTTTTCAACTAGCGGGACACACAGATACGCAGTATTTT
CASSFQLAGHTDTQYF
>TRBV19|.|TRBJ2-5|.
TGTGCCAGTAGTAACGACAGACAAGAGACCCAGTACTTC
CASSNDRQETQYF
>TRBV9|.|TRBJ2-1|TRBD2
TGTGCCAGCAGCGCCCCTAGCGGGAGGAGTGAGCAGTTCTTC
CASSAPSGRSEQFF
>TRBV29-1|.|TRBJ1-2|.
TGCAGCGTTGCTCCAGTAACTATGGACTACACCTTC
CSVAPVTMDYTF
>TRBV7-2|.|TRBJ2-5|.
TGTGCCAGCAGCAACACTCGGGGTTCCCAAGAGACCCAGTACTTC
CASSNTRGSQETQYF
>TRBV10-3|.|TRBJ1-2|.
TGTGCCATCAGTTTCCAGGGTCATGGCTACACCTTC
CAISFQGHGYTF
>TRBV5-4|.|TRBJ2-1|.
TGTGCCAGCAGCTTGGGTAGCCCTACCGTCTACAATGAGCAGTTCTTC
CASSLGSPTVYNEQFF
>TRBV7-2|.|TRBJ2-7|TRBD2
TGTGCCAGCAGCTTCCCGGGGGGCTACGAGCAGTACTTC
CASSFPGGYEQYF
>TRBV6-4|.|TRBJ2-7|TRBD2
TGTGCCAGCAGCGAACGGGCTAGCGGGGGAGCGTACGAGCAGTACTTC
CASSERASGGAYEQYF
>TRBV28|.|TRBJ2-2|.
TGTGCCAGCAGGGAGGGTGGGTCCCGGTCGGGCACCGGGGAGCTGTTTTTT
CASREGGSRSGTGELFF
>TRBV30|.|TRBJ2-3|TRBD2
TGTGCCTGGGAAGCGGGAGTACCAGATACGCAGTATTTT
CAWEAGVPDTQYF
>TRBV5-1|.|TRBJ2-1|TRBD1
TGCGCCAGCAGCCCTATCGGGACAGGGGGACATGAGCAGTTCTTC
CASSPIGTGGHEQFF
>TRBV19|.|TRBJ2-3|TRBD1
TGTGCCAGTAGCGGGACAGGGGGAATAGATACGCAGTATTTT
CASSGTGGIDTQYF
>TRBV18|.|TRBJ1-1|.
TGTGCCAGCTCTCCACAGGGCCCGAGGGCTGAAGCTTTCTTT
CASSPQGPRAEAFF
>TRBV6-1|few|TRBJ2-1|.
TGTGCCAGCATGGTCGCAGTCTCCTACAATGAGCAGTTCTTC
CASMVAVSYNEQFF